This TCR beta chain emerged from a study of T cells in Graves' hyperthyroidism and ophthalmopathy. The diagnoses drew upon clinical symptoms, serum thyroxine and TRAb, thyroid ultrasound and orbital computed tomography. This CDR3 spans 16 amino acids. Trimming shortened V by 1 base and J by 3 bases, and 16 bases separated the two germline ends. CDR1 is SGHAT and CDR2 is FQNNGV in the germline V gene. Study conclusions and caveats: Most clonotypes expanded in the thyroid (above 0.001) were also present in blood. A 13 V-J signature model discriminated ophthalmopathy versus stable hyperthyroidism.

As regards this clonotype: Antigen specificity is unknown.

The source material, RNA transcripts, was used to amplify TCR beta CDR3 regions. During a first-round RT-PCR of the TCR CDR3, the HTBI primer set was used. Using its own MiXCR run on the multiplex PCR reads, TCRdb lists one record per CDR3 protein. The table includes more than 55,000 distinct CDR3 sequences, about 57% detected once. The clonotype comes from a woman aged 55-75 years with Graves' ophthalmopathy. The sequencing input was blood. The rearrangement links TRBV11-2 to TRBJ2-7, with D tentatively TRBD1 or TRBD2 (6 bases each). The CDR3 region is CASSLGRGHQSYEQYF. CDR3 nucleotides: TGTGCCAGCAGCTTAGGGAGGGGACATCAAAGCTACGAGCAGTACTTC.